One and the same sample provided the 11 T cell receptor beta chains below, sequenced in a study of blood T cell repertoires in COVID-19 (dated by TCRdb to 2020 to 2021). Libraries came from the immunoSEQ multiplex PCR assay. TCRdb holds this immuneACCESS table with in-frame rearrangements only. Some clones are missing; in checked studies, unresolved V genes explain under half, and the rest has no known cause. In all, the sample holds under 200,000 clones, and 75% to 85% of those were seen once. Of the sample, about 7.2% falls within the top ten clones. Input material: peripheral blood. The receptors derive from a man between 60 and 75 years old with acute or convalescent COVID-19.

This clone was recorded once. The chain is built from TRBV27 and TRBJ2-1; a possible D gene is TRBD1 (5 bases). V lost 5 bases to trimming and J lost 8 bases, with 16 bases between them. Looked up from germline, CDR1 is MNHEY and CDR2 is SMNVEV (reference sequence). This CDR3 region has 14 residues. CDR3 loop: CASSPRGVWDEQFF. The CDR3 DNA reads TGTGCCAGCAGTCCAAGGGGCGTTTGGGATGAGCAGTTCTTC.

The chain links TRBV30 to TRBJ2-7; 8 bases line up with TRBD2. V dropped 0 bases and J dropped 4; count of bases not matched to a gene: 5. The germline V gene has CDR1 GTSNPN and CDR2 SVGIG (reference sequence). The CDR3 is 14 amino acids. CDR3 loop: CAWSVIGGGYEQYF. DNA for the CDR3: TGTGCCTGGAGTGTAATCGGGGGGGGTTACGAGCAGTACTTC.

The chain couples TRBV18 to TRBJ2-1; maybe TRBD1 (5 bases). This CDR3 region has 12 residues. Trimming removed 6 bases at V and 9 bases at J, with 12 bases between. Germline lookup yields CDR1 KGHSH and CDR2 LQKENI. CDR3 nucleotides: TGTGCCAGCTCGCGCAGGGATGCTGAGCAGTTCTTC. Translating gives CASSRRDAEQFF.

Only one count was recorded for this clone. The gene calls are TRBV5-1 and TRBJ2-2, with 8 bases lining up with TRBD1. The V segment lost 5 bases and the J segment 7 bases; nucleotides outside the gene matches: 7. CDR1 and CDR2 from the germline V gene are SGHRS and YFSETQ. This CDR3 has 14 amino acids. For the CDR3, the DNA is TGCGCCAGCAGGCAGGACAGGGCAAGCGGGGAGCTGTTTTTT. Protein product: CASRQDRASGELFF.

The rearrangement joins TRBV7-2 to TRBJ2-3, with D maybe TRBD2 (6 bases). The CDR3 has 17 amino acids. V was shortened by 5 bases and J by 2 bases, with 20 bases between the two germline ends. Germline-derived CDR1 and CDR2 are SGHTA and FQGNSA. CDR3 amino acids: CASSLLIRERPTDTQYF. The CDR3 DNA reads TGTGCCAGCAGCCTCCTAATACGGGAGCGCCCCACAGATACGCAGTATTTT.

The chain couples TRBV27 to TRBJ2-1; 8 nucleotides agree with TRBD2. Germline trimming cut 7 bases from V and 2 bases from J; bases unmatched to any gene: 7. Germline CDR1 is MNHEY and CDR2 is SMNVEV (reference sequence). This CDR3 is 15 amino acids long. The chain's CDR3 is CASTRSGGPYNEQFF. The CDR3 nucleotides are TGTGCCAGCACGAGATCGGGGGGGCCCTACAATGAGCAGTTCTTC.

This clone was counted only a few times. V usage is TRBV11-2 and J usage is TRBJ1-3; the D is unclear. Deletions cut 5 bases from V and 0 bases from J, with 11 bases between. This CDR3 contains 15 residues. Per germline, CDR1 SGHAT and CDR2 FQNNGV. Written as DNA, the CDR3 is TGTGCCAGCAGCCAGGAGGGTTCCTCTGGAAACACCATATATTTT. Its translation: CASSQEGSSGNTIYF.

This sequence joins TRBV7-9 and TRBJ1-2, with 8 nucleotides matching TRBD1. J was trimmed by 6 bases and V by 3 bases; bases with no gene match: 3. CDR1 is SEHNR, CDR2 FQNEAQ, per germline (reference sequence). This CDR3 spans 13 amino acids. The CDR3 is CASSFRGLNGYTF. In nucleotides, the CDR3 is TGTGCCAGCAGCTTCAGGGGGCTGAATGGCTACACCTTC. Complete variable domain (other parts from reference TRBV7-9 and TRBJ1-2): DTGVSQNPRHKITKRGQNVTFRCDPISEHNRLYWYRQTLGQGPEFLTYFQNEAQLEKSRLLSDRFSAERPKGSFSTLEIQRTEQGDSAMYLCASSFRGLNGYTFGSGTRLTVV.

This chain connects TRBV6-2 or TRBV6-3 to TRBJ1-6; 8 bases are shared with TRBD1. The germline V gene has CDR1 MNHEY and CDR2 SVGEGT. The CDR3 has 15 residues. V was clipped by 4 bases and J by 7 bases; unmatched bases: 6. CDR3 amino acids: CASSFGQGRNSPLHF. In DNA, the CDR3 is TGTGCCAGCAGTTTTGGACAGGGACGGAATTCACCCCTCCACTTT.

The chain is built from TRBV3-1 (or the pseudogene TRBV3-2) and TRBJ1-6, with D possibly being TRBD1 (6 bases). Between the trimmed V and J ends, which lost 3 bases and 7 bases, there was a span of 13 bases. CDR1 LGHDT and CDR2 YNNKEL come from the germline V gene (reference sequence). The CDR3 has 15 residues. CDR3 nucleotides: TGTGCCAGCAGCCAGGCCCCCGGGACAAATTCACCCCTCCACTTT. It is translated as CASSQAPGTNSPLHF.

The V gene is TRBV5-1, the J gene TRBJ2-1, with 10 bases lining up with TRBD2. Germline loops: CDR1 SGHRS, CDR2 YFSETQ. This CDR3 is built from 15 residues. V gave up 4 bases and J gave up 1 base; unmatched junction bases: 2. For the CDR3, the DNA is TGCGCCAGCAGCACACTAGCGGGGTCCTACAATGAGCAGTTCTTC. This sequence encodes CASSTLAGSYNEQFF.